The 6 T cell receptor beta chains presented below share a single source sample, sequenced in a study of early stage breast cancer tumors (dated by TCRdb to between 2016 and 2019). Library construction relied on the immunoSEQ multiplex PCR assay. As stored in TCRdb, this immuneACCESS dataset retains in-frame rearrangements with V and J assigned. A fraction of the clones does not appear; measured against another copy, unresolved V genes explain less than half of the discrepancy, and the remainder lacks a known reason. The sample table records more than 20,000 clones; roughly 76% of these occur just once. About a quarter of the sample is held by the ten biggest clonotypes. Specimen: blood. The receptors stem from a person between 55 and 69 years old with breast cancer.

This clone was detected only a few times. The chain recombines TRBV19 with TRBJ2-2; D is unclear. The V gene lost 5 bases and the J gene lost 6 bases, with 13 bases spanning the gap. The CDR3 covers 14 residues. Germline V gene sequence: CDR1 LNHDA, CDR2 SQIVND (reference sequence). CDR3 nucleotide sequence: TGTGCCAGTAGTCCCTACACTTTGGCCGGGGAGCTGTTTTTT. Amino acid sequence: CASSPYTLAGELFF.

The V gene is TRBV2, the J gene TRBJ1-2; 12 positions match TRBD1. The germline gives CDR1 SNHLY, CDR2 FYNNEI. This CDR3 comprises 14 residues. V was pared by 7 bases and J by 8 bases, with 8 bases of the junction left unmatched. The DNA of the CDR3 is TGTGCCAGCATTCTGGGACAGGGGGCTCAAGGCTACACCTTC. Its translation: CASILGQGAQGYTF.

The sample holds one count of this clone. The chain is built from TRBV10-1 and TRBJ2-1; D uncertain. Germline CDR1 reads WNHNN; CDR2 reads SYGVQD (reference sequence). The CDR3 consists of 15 residues. V lost 5 bases, J lost 7 bases, and 18 bases lay in between. The CDR3 here is CASSSNQDRNNEQFF. The CDR3 region has the DNA TGCGCCAGCAGTTCGAACCAGGACCGAAATAATGAGCAGTTCTTC.

The chain recombines TRBV4-2 with TRBJ2-2; TRBD2 matches 14 bases. Germline V gene lookup returns CDR1 LGHNA and CDR2 YNFKEQ. The J segment lost 1 base and the V segment lost 4 bases, leaving 5 bases of the junction unmatched. CDR3 length: 18 residues. The CDR3 sequence: CASSLGLAGGLNTGELFF. CDR3 DNA sequence: TGTGCCAGCAGCCTTGGACTAGCGGGGGGATTGAACACCGGGGAGCTGTTTTTT.

The chain uses TRBV9 and TRBJ2-1; the D is unclear. Trimming took 0 bases from V and 3 from J, leaving 1 base between them. CDR3 length equals 12 residues. Germline values: CDR1 SGDLS, CDR2 YYNGEE. The CDR3 nucleotides read TGTGCCAGCAGCGTAGACTACAATGAGCAGTTCTTC. Protein sequence: CASSVDYNEQFF. The full variable domain, with the rest looked up from reference TRBV9 and TRBJ2-1, is DSGVTQTPKHLITATGQRVTLRCSPRSGDLSVYWYQQSLDQGLQFLIQYYNGEERAKGNILERFSAQQFPDLHSELNLSSLELGDSALYFCASSVDYNEQFFGPGTRLTVL.

The chain combines TRBV29-1 with TRBJ1-5, with TRBD1 identical over 10 bases. This CDR3 has 13 residues. Germline V gene lookup returns CDR1 SQVTM and CDR2 ANQGSEA. With 6 bases clipped from V and 4 bases from J, the junction kept 3 bases outside the gene matches. This CDR3 is CSVGQGWNQPQHF. The CDR3 nucleotides are TGCAGCGTGGGACAGGGGTGGAATCAGCCCCAGCATTTT.